This is a list of T cell receptor beta chains from one sample in a study of follicular helper T cells after annual influenza vaccination. Only in-frame clones appear in the TCRdb table, and some are missing; sequencing was by immunoSEQ multiplex PCR. The sample has 5,500 to 8,000 clones, 80% to 85% seen once. The material was CXCR5- memory CD4+ T cells sorted from blood, obtained 7 days after influenza vaccination. These receptor sequences come from an adult who received the influenza vaccine. CDR3s include the opening cysteine and the closing phenylalanine or tryptophan. Each record gives: CDR3 DNA, CDR3 protein, clone size, J gene, V gene, D gene. The D gene is left open where the match is weak. Size is stated for part of the rows, as once, few or many counts, or as a class when the clone is expanded.

DNA: TGCAGCGCCGGGACAGAGACACAAGAGACCCAGTACTTC; CDR3: CSAGTETQETQYF; size: -; J: TRBJ2-5; V: TRBV29-1; D: TRBD1
DNA: TGTGCCAGTAGTATAGCTCGGCAGGGGGCGCGGACTAATGAAAAACTGTTTTTT; CDR3: CASSIARQGARTNEKLFF; size: -; J: TRBJ1-4; V: TRBV19; D: TRBD1
DNA: TGTGCCAGCTCACCCCCATTGCCAATGGGGAACACTGAAGCTTTCTTT; CDR3: CASSPPLPMGNTEAFF; size: -; J: TRBJ1-1; V: TRBV18; D: -
DNA: TGTGCTAGTGGAACACCATCCTCCTACAATGAGCAGTTCTTC; CDR3: CASGTPSSYNEQFF; size: -; J: TRBJ2-1; V: TRBV12-5; D: -
DNA: TGTGCCAGCGCCCTCGGGGACACTAGGACACCCCTCCACTTT; CDR3: CASALGDTRTPLHF; size: -; J: TRBJ1-6; V: TRBV6-1; D: -
DNA: TGTGCCAGCTCACCCGGCGGCGATACGCAGTATTTT; CDR3: CASSPGGDTQYF; size: -; J: TRBJ2-3; V: TRBV18; D: -
DNA: TGTGCCAGCAGTTTGGCGCGACAGGGTACTACTGAGCAGTTCTTC; CDR3: CASSLARQGTTEQFF; size: once; J: TRBJ2-1; V: TRBV28; D: TRBD1
DNA: TGTGCCAGCAGCCAGAGGGGGGACGAGCAGTACTTC; CDR3: CASSQRGDEQYF; size: -; J: TRBJ2-7; V: TRBV11-3; D: -
DNA: TGTGCCAGCTCACCGGGGTGGGGTTTTAATCAGCCCCAGCATTTT; CDR3: CASSPGWGFNQPQHF; size: -; J: TRBJ1-5; V: TRBV18; D: -
DNA: TGTGCCAGCAGCCTGGGGTGGGGCTACACCTTC; CDR3: CASSLGWGYTF; size: few; J: TRBJ1-2; V: TRBV7-8; D: -
DNA: TGTGCCAGCAGTGTAGCGGGGGCTTACGAGCAGTACTTC; CDR3: CASSVAGAYEQYF; size: once; J: TRBJ2-7; V: TRBV6-1; D: TRBD2
DNA: TGCAGCGCCTACGGACAGGAAGAGACCCAGTACTTC; CDR3: CSAYGQEETQYF; size: once; J: TRBJ2-5; V: TRBV29-1; D: TRBD1
DNA: TGTGCCAGCAGCCTTTGGGCGGCCTATGGCTACACCTTC; CDR3: CASSLWAAYGYTF; size: -; J: TRBJ1-2; V: TRBV7-2; D: -
DNA: TGTGCCAGCAGCTTGGAGATTAGCGCCGATACGCAGTATTTT; CDR3: CASSLEISADTQYF; size: -; J: TRBJ2-3; V: TRBV5-4; D: -
DNA: TGTGCCAGTAGTCCCCGGACCCTTCGACTCACAGATACGCAGTATTTT; CDR3: CASSPRTLRLTDTQYF; size: once; J: TRBJ2-3; V: TRBV19; D: -
DNA: TGTGCCAGCAGCTTAGCCACCGGGGCTTACAATGAGCAGTTCTTC; CDR3: CASSLATGAYNEQFF; size: -; J: TRBJ2-1; V: TRBV7-2; D: -
DNA: TGTGCCAGCCTCAAGTTAGGCACAGATACGCAGTATTTT; CDR3: CASLKLGTDTQYF; size: -; J: TRBJ2-3; V: TRBV6-5; D: -
DNA: TGCGCCACCCGGGACGGAGCCTATGGCTACACCTTC; CDR3: CATRDGAYGYTF; size: -; J: TRBJ1-2; V: TRBV5-1; D: -
DNA: TGTGCCAGCAGTAGGCAGAGGGGGACAGAGACCCAGTACTTC; CDR3: CASSRQRGTETQYF; size: -; J: TRBJ2-5; V: TRBV2; D: -
DNA: TGCGCCAGCAGCTTGGCCGCGGGAGGATTAGGCACTGAAGCTTTCTTT; CDR3: CASSLAAGGLGTEAFF; size: -; J: TRBJ1-1; V: TRBV5-1; D: -
DNA: TGTGCCAGCAGTCAAAACCCAGATACGCAGTATTTT; CDR3: CASSQNPDTQYF; size: -; J: TRBJ2-3; V: TRBV2; D: -
DNA: TGTGCCAGCAGCACCGGGGAGAGGGGGCGCGCGGAGACCCAGTACTTC; CDR3: CASSTGERGRAETQYF; size: -; J: TRBJ2-5; V: TRBV7-9; D: TRBD1
DNA: TGCGCCAGCAGCCCTGATCCTGGGACGGCCTATGGCTACACCTTC; CDR3: CASSPDPGTAYGYTF; size: -; J: TRBJ1-2; V: TRBV5-1; D: -
DNA: TGTGCCAGCAGCGGAAGGCGGGGAAACACAGATACGCAGTATTTT; CDR3: CASSGRRGNTDTQYF; size: -; J: TRBJ2-3; V: TRBV6-5; D: -
DNA: TGCGCCAGCGCCCGGGGGACGGACGGAAACACCATATATTTT; CDR3: CASARGTDGNTIYF; size: -; J: TRBJ1-3; V: TRBV10-2; D: -
DNA: TGTGCCTGGAGTGTACTGGACAGAGATAATTCACCCCTCCACTTT; CDR3: CAWSVLDRDNSPLHF; size: -; J: TRBJ1-6; V: TRBV30; D: -
DNA: TGTGCCAGCAGTTCCCCGGACCGTCTTGAAGCTTTCTTT; CDR3: CASSSPDRLEAFF; size: -; J: TRBJ1-1; V: TRBV27; D: -
DNA: TGTGCCAGCAGTTCCGGGGGGCGCGATAGGGGATACACCTTC; CDR3: CASSSGGRDRGYTF; size: -; J: TRBJ1-2; V: TRBV28; D: -
DNA: TGTGCCACCAGCAGTAGGATAGAACGAAACATTCAGTACTTC; CDR3: CATSSRIERNIQYF; size: once; J: TRBJ2-4; V: TRBV15; D: -
DNA: TGCGCCAGCAGCTTAGGGAACATGGAGACCCAGTACTTC; CDR3: CASSLGNMETQYF; size: -; J: TRBJ2-5; V: TRBV5-1; D: -